This TCR beta chain was profiled in a study of metastatic and nonmetastatic thyroid tumors (dated by TCRdb to the early 2020s). Regarding the research as a whole: For patients with malignant and with benign thyroid disease, the researchers compared repertoires between peripheral blood samples and tumor or nodule tissue samples.

Broader findings and caveats from the paper: In both blood and tumor samples, TCR beta diversity was reported to be significantly higher in malignant tumors than in benign nodules.

The library relied on PCR. TCRdb lists the instrument as Illumina HiSeq 4000. The TCR beta-chain CDR3 region of each patient was profiled by high-throughput sequencing. Turning to the authors' computational methods: A classifier to discriminate distant-metastatic papillary thyroid cancer patients was built from CDR3 differences across clinicopathological groups. Repertoire diversity was assessed with the Shannon index, and tumor-blood repertoire similarity with the Morisita-Horn index. TCRdb reprocessed the public reads (quality trimming at Q25 with fastp, clone calling with MiXCR) and kept in-frame beta chains. The V and J calls, along with clone size, are taken from TCRdb and not from the paper's own processing. This sample gives approximately 16,000 clones in total; roughly 33% of them show up just once. More than 10% of the sample is held by the ten biggest clonotypes. Many counts were recorded for this clone. What this receptor recognizes is not known. No base qualities exist here, and no much larger clone lies one base off it.

Trimming at the junction amounts to 6 bases on V and 5 bases on J, and the germline ends lie 8 bases apart. From the germline V gene, CDR1 is KGHSH and CDR2 is LQKENI. The CDR3, cysteine through phenylalanine, is 12 amino acids long. The CDR3 DNA has 36 bases and is translated from base 1. No treatment had been received by any patient before thyroid surgery. The study retrospectively analysed patient clinical samples collected from about 2012 to 2019 using T-cell receptor beta sequencing. Recombination linked TRBV18 to TRBJ2-1, with the D gene too uncertain to name. The sequenced material came from tumor tissue. The receptor comes from a male donor with papillary thyroid cancer or a benign thyroid nodule (not recorded which). Some clones in this sample may be carry-over from other donors' samples. The sequenced DNA: TGTGCCAGCTCCGGCAACCACAATGAGCAGTTCTTC. Translated, this gives CASSGNHNEQFF.